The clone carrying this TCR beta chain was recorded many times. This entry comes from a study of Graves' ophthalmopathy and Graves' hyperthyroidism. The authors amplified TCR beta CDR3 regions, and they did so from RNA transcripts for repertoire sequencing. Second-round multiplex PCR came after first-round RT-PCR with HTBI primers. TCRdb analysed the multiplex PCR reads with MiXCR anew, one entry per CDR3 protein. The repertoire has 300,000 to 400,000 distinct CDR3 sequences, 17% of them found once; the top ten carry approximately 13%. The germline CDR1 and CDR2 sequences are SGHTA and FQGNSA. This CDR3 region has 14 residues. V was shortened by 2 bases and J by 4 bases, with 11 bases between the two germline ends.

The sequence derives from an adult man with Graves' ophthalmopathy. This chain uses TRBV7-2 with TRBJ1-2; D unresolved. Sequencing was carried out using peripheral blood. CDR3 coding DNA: TGTGCCAGCAGCTTAAGTACCAGGTCCTATGGCTACACCTTC. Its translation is CASSLSTRSYGYTF. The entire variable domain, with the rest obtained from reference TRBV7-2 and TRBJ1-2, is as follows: GAGVSQSPSNKVTEKGKDVELRCDPISGHTALYWYRQSLGQGLEFLIYFQGNSAPDKSGLPSDRFSAERTGGSVSTLTIQRTQQEDSAVYLCASSLSTRSYGYTFGSGTRLTVV.